This T cell receptor (beta chain) was sequenced in a study of molecular identifiers for immune sequencing clone quantification. Study background: Split five ways in replicates, RNA from about 20,000 or 100,000 naive CD8 cells had four portions sequenced. Study results and limitations: Clones that exceeded 20 RNA copies held over 98% of effector molecules, yet under 1% in naive cells. Around 940,000 naive cells reportedly did not prevent detection of spiked Jurkat TCR RNA from one cell.

With 10%, 30% or 50% of RNA, about 20,000 to 1,100,000 naive CD8 T cells were sequenced. The V and J ends lost 3 bases and 6 bases respectively, with 13 bases between them. From germline, CDR1 is SGDLS and CDR2 YYNGEE. CDR3 size: 14 residues. TCRdb ran MiXCR on the PCR reads and lists one entry per CDR3 protein. This sample has about 630,000 distinct CDR3 sequences, with less than 30% found just once. Ten or more counts support this clonotype. Its matching antigen is unknown. The receptor's source is a human donor in good health. Some libraries in this study had Jurkat cell RNA spiked in. Source material: naive CD8+ T cells from blood, with Jurkat cell RNA spiked in. The subset: FACS-sorted CD8+CD4-CCR7+CD45RA+ naive T cells. The V call is TRBV9, the J call TRBJ1-5; possibly TRBD1 for D (6 bases). In nucleotides, the CDR3 is TGTGCCAGCAGCGAGGGACATTCCTCTCAGCCCCAGCATTTT. It translates to CASSEGHSSQPQHF.